What follows describes a single TCR beta chain. There is no known antigen for this receptor. Base quality data are lacking; no much larger clone is found one base away. The data stem from a study of a mutant IDH1 vaccine in newly diagnosed glioma (dated by TCRdb to the early 2020s). About the full investigation: Patients received eight vaccinations in weeks 1, 3, 5, 7, 11, 15, 19 and 23, corresponding to visits V03 through V10. Vaccination began 4-6 weeks after radiotherapy alone, or alongside temozolomide cycles in the chemotherapy-containing groups. Of the approximately 33 treated patients, about 62% were male and roughly 40% were female, and a mean age of roughly 41 years was recorded. Before enrollment, patients had received standard therapy of radiotherapy alone, temozolomide alone, or radiochemotherapy with temozolomide; most received the combination. Peripheral blood was drawn at six visits: V03 (baseline), V05, V07, V10, V12 and V13. For exploratory analyses, longitudinal TCRB deep sequencing was carried out in about 26 treated patients wherever samples were available.

Library creation used the immunoSEQ multiplex PCR assay. Rearranged TCR beta chain sequences were amplified with the hsTCRB Kit following the manufacturer's protocol. TCRB libraries were sequenced on an Illumina MiSeq. The authors processed their data as follows. The kit vendor's proprietary platform handled demultiplexing, trimming and gene mapping. Sourced from immuneACCESS, this table was stored by TCRdb with only in-frame sequences that have V and J called. A share of the clones is absent; for the studies checked, an unresolved V gene accounts for under half, and the remainder has no known explanation. The V and J calls and the clone size are those of that table, but D and trimming were determined from the DNA. This sample comprises around 62,000 clones, about nine tenths of them detected only once. The ten most abundant clones make up 1.5% to 2% of the sample. The time point label for this specimen denotes: week 11, during vaccination. A 20-mer mutant IDH1 peptide at 300 micrograms in Montanide made up each vaccine dose, which was injected subcutaneously together with topical imiquimod. The donors had newly diagnosed IDH1-mutant astrocytomas of WHO grade 3 or 4 that showed loss of nuclear ATRX. The samples were drawn from NOA16, a multicentre, single-arm, open-label phase I trial in Germany that tested a mutant IDH1 peptide vaccine in humans for the first time. Genomic DNA for TCRB sequencing was isolated from EDTA blood with the DNeasy Blood and Tissue Kit.

On the study overall, not on this receptor specifically: Selection of PBMC samples for TCRB deep sequencing was based on availability. The authors noted that analyses of patient blood samples could not be reproduced because of sample limitations. Vaccine-induced immune responses across multiple MHC alleles were detected in 90% to 95% of patients. No apparent relationship was observed between pseudoprogression and alterations in the top peripheral T cell clonotypes detected by TCRB sequencing.

This sequence was found in a man in his forties or fifties with glioma. The sequencing here drew on PBMCs, taken from a glioma patient whose treatment included an IDH1 peptide vaccine.

The sequenced DNA is TGTGCCAGCAGTTTGTGGGGGAGGAACGAGCAGTACTTC. Protein translation: CASSLWGRNEQYF. In this chain, TRBV28 is recombined with TRBJ2-7; TRBD2 could be the D gene, as 6 bases match. The V end loses 3 bases and the J end loses 5 bases, and a stretch of 11 bases separates them. Including cysteine and phenylalanine, the CDR3 has 13 amino acids. Just the 39-base CDR3 DNA is kept, in frame starting at base 1. In the germline V gene, CDR1 corresponds to MDHEN and CDR2 to SYDVKM.